The clone carrying this T cell receptor (beta chain) was recorded a few times. Its antigen is unidentified. V was shortened by 5 bases and J by 3 bases, with 20 bases between the two germline ends. Germline CDR1 SGHVS, CDR2 FQNEAQ. This CDR3 contains 16 residues. The sample originates from a study of response to subunit inactivated influenza vaccine. The study's findings and limits: Authors suggested seasonal influenza vaccinations each recruit few new T cells.

MiXCR, run by TCRdb on the RT-PCR reads, gives a single entry per CDR3 protein. The top ten hold under 13% of the sample, which has hundreds of thousands of distinct CDR3 sequences, about 18% seen once. This clonotype originated in a man aged 45-60 years who received an inactivated influenza vaccine. The sequences come from PBMCs from blood, collected 5 days after vaccination. The genes are TRBV7-8 and TRBJ2-7; tentatively, D is TRBD1 or TRBD2 (5 bases each). The CDR3: CASSTPLGERYYEQYF. For the CDR3, the DNA is TGTGCCAGCAGCACACCCTTGGGGGAGAGGTACTACGAGCAGTACTTC.